A single TCR beta chain is shown here with its context. Its cognate antigen has yet to be identified. One base away there is no much larger clone; base qualities are not given. This specimen comes from a study of patients and donors after allogeneic stem cell transplantation (TCRdb year 2020). Library preparation used RT-PCR. Sequencing relied on a NextSeq 550. TCRdb took the public reads, trimmed them with fastp at Q25, ran MiXCR for clone calling and kept in-frame beta chains. CDR3 protein sequences are deduplicated, and each keeps its most common genes and DNA. The sample profile shows tens of thousands of distinct CDR3 sequences; about 26% of them were found once. Of the sample, 26% is held by the ten largest clones. Trimming takes 1 base from V and 0 bases from J, and the germline ends sit 6 bases apart. Spanning cysteine to phenylalanine, the CDR3 consists of 13 amino acids. Kept here is only the CDR3 DNA, which spans 39 bases and is read in frame from base 1. Based on the germline V gene (reference sequence), the CDR1 and CDR2 sequences are DFQATT and SNEGSKA.

The receptor was isolated from a human donor who was either an allogeneic HSCT recipient or a stem cell or donor lymphocyte infusion donor (not recorded which). It is not recorded whose cells these are; they may come from a transplant donor. The sample comprised blood, either unsorted or a sorted T cell fraction (not recorded which). Rearrangement joined TRBV20-1 to TRBJ1-2, with no reliable assignment of the D segment. CDR3 region: CSARVQANYGYTF. The DNA sequence is as follows: TGCAGTGCTAGAGTTCAAGCTAACTATGGCTACACCTTC.